These 16 T cell receptor beta chains were all obtained from the same sample, sequenced in a study of beta chain features in type 1 diabetes. Findings and limits, study-wide: Shortening that was moderate but significant affected the TCRB CDR3s of Type 1 diabetes patients in all four CD4+ subsets.

All of the isolated RNA was reverse transcribed, so expressed TCRB transcripts were sequenced. The method was immunoSEQ multiplex PCR; TCRdb's version includes in-frame clones alone and lacks a portion of them. The table includes about 370,000 clones, over 8.5% detected once. These receptors are not linked to any known antigen. The sequencing sample was made of central memory CD4+ T cells from blood. These receptors were taken from a young man with type 1 diabetes.

The chain links TRBV2 to TRBJ1-5; TRBD1 aligns across 9 bases. Trimming at V came to 7 bases and at J to 2 bases, leaving 6 bases not matched to a gene. The CDR3 spans 15 residues. Germline values: CDR1 SNHLY, CDR2 FYNNEI. The CDR3 nucleotides read TGTGCCAGCATGGGGGACAGGGTGGGCAATCAGCCCCAGCATTTT. As protein: CASMGDRVGNQPQHF.

This clone was counted only a few times. The chain combines TRBV7-8 with TRBJ1-1, with 7 nucleotides matching TRBD1. Trimming took 5 bases from V and 0 from J; bases not matched to a gene: 9. This CDR3 is built from 16 residues. Germline CDR1 reads SGHVS; CDR2 reads FQNEAQ. The CDR3: CASSPGTVLMNTEAFF. In DNA form, the CDR3 reads TGTGCCAGCAGCCCCGGGACAGTCCTTATGAACACTGAAGCTTTCTTT.

The genes are TRBV18 and TRBJ2-7; 9 nucleotides agree with TRBD1. The CDR3 length is 16 residues. The junction had 8 bases not matched to a gene; V was cut back by 2 bases and J by 3 bases. The germline CDR1 and CDR2 sequences are KGHSH and LQKENI. CDR3 amino acids: CASSPGQGTISYEQYF. The CDR3 region has the DNA TGTGCCAGCTCACCAGGACAGGGGACTATAAGCTACGAGCAGTACTTC.

This clone came up a few times. This rearrangement joins TRBV4-2 to TRBJ1-5; no clear D gene. The CDR3 covers 15 residues. CDR1 and CDR2 (germline): LGHNA, YNFKEQ. Trimming removed 3 bases from V and 6 bases from J, with 15 bases in between. The CDR3 nucleotides are TGTGCCAGCAGCCACGACCCGGGTCGGGGTCAGCCCCAGCATTTT. This codes for CASSHDPGRGQPQHF.

This clone appeared a few times. The rearrangement joins TRBV11-2 to TRBJ1-2; tentatively, D is TRBD1 (5 bases). This CDR3 comprises 15 residues. V was trimmed by 4 bases and J by 2 bases, leaving 14 bases between them. Germline V CDR1 and CDR2: SGHAT, FQNNGV. This chain's CDR3 is CASSSRTNVNYGYTF. The CDR3 nucleotides read TGTGCCAGCAGCTCCCGGACAAACGTAAACTATGGCTACACCTTC.

Comment on this clone: Compared with germline, one end of the junction differs, possibly owing to a read error. V usage is TRBV6-4 and J usage is TRBJ1-1; D is undetermined. The germline V gene has CDR1 MRHNA and CDR2 SNTAGT. The CDR3 is 15 amino acids. CDR3: CASSYSGVLGTEAFF. As DNA, the CDR3 is TGTGCCAGCAGTTACTCTGGGGTTCTAGGCACTGAAGCTTTCTTT.

This chain links TRBV7-9 with TRBJ2-7; D remains unclear. The V gene lost 1 base and the J gene lost 2 bases, with 9 bases spanning the gap. CDR3 length: 14 amino acids. From germline, CDR1 is SEHNR and CDR2 FQNEAQ (reference sequence). CDR3: CASSLVGKAYEQYF. The CDR3 DNA sequence: TGTGCCAGCAGCTTAGTAGGGAAGGCCTACGAGCAGTACTTC. The full variable domain, with the rest looked up from reference TRBV7-9 and TRBJ2-7, is DTGVSQNPRHKITKRGQNVTFRCDPISEHNRLYWYRQTLGQGPEFLTYFQNEAQLEKSRLLSDRFSAERPKGSFSTLEIQRTEQGDSAMYLCASSLVGKAYEQYFGPGTRLTVT.

The chain recombines TRBV6-5 with TRBJ1-2; 7 bases line up with TRBD1. J lost 5 bases, V lost 6 bases, and 6 bases had no gene match. The CDR3 covers 13 residues. Germline V gene sequence: CDR1 MNHEY, CDR2 SVGAGI. In nucleotides, the CDR3 is TGTGCCAGCAGCCGTAAACAGGGGTATGGCTACACCTTC. Its protein is CASSRKQGYGYTF.

This clone was seen more than once but under ten times. The sample carries other DNA sequences with the same CDR3. This rearrangement joins TRBV18 to TRBJ1-5; D gene unclear. Trimming removed 3 bases at V and 1 base at J, with 4 bases between. This CDR3 region has 13 residues. The V gene's germline CDR1 is KGHSH and CDR2 LQKENI. CDR3 residues: CASSPNSNQPQHF. CDR3 coding DNA: TGTGCCAGCTCACCGAACAGCAATCAGCCCCAGCATTTT.

This clone was recorded a few times. The chain joins TRBV2 to TRBJ2-7, with a possible D match to TRBD1 (6 bases). V dropped 7 bases and J dropped 4 bases, with 14 bases sitting between them. Germline CDR1 is SNHLY and CDR2 is FYNNEI. The CDR3 totals 13 residues. DNA for the CDR3: TGTGCCAGCAAGGGACAAGACCTATACGAGCAGTACTTC. Amino acids: CASKGQDLYEQYF.

Relative to its sample, this clone is medium-sized. V gene TRBV7-9 combines with J gene TRBJ2-4, with TRBD2 matching 7 bases. Germline CDR1 reads SEHNR; CDR2 reads FQNEAQ (reference sequence). V gave up 9 bases and J gave up 1 base; unmatched junction bases: 9. CDR3 size: 15 residues. The CDR3 here is CASTGGAKAKNIQYF. The CDR3 nucleotides are TGTGCCAGTACGGGGGGAGCCAAGGCCAAAAACATTCAGTACTTC.

For the CDR3, the DNA is TGCGCCAGCAGCTTGGTTGGATTTACTGAAGCTTTCTTT. Translation gives CASSLVGFTEAFF. V and J are TRBV5-1 and TRBJ1-1; D unresolved. The V gene lost 0 bases and the J gene lost 5 bases, with 8 bases spanning the gap. Germline assignment: CDR1 SGHRS and CDR2 YFSETQ. The CDR3 extends over 13 amino acids. Based on the CDR3 plus reference TRBV5-1 and TRBJ1-1, the full variable domain is KAGVTQTPRYLIKTRGQQVTLSCSPISGHRSVSWYQQTPGQGLQFLFEYFSETQRNKGNFPGRFSGRQFSNSRSEMNVSTLELGDSALYLCASSLVGFTEAFFGQGTRLTVV.

This clone was observed a few times. The chain carries TRBV5-1 and TRBJ1-5; 11 positions agree with TRBD1. Per germline, CDR1 SGHRS and CDR2 YFSETQ. The CDR3 spans 15 residues. V was clipped by 2 bases and J by 7 bases; unmatched bases: 5. CDR3 amino acids: CASSLGTGGGQPQHF. The DNA of the CDR3 is TGCGCCAGCAGCTTAGGGACAGGGGGAGGACAGCCCCAGCATTTT.

The chain carries TRBV7-3 and TRBJ2-1; perhaps TRBD1 as D (5 bases). Per the germline V gene, CDR1 is SGHTA and CDR2 is FQGTGA. The CDR3 consists of 15 residues. The germline V and J ends were trimmed by 3 bases and 2 bases, with 11 bases remaining between them. The CDR3 spells CASSFNDRTYNEQFF. CDR3 coding DNA: TGTGCCAGCAGCTTTAATGACAGAACCTACAATGAGCAGTTCTTC.

This clone was counted a few times. Other DNA sequences within the sample encode an identical CDR3. This chain joins TRBV7-2 and TRBJ2-3; TRBD2 matches 7 bases. The V segment lost 6 bases and the J segment 4 bases; nucleotides outside the gene matches: 1. Germline CDR1 SGHTA, CDR2 FQGNSA. The CDR3 contains 12 residues. This chain's CDR3 is CASRGGSDTQYF. CDR3 sequence (DNA): TGTGCCAGCAGGGGGGGGTCAGATACGCAGTATTTT.

The J gene is TRBJ2-5, the V gene TRBV7-9; 7 bases map to TRBD1. Matching the DNA end better, TRBJ2-7 makes the J call doubtful. The CDR3 length is 17 residues. The germline V gene encodes CDR1 SEHNR and CDR2 FQNEAQ (reference sequence). The CDR3 loop reads CASSLLRLRQGTYEQYF. The DNA for the CDR3 is TGTGCCAGCAGCTTATTACGTTTGCGACAGGGTACCTACGAGCAGTACTTC.